The rows below give T cell receptor beta chains drawn from one sample of a study of blood T cell repertoires in COVID-19. Measured with immunoSEQ multiplex PCR; TCRdb has only the in-frame clones, and not every one. The data show over 150,000 clones, about 90% seen once. Sequencing used PBMCs or T cells enriched from blood (not recorded which). These receptors were collected from a woman aged 45-60 years who had recovered from COVID-19. The CDR3 runs from the conserved cysteine through the conserved F or W. Each record gives: V gene, clone size, J gene, CDR3 length, D gene, CDR3 DNA, CDR3 protein. D genes are given only for firm matches. Clone size is not always given. Where it is, it says once, few, many or a class for expanded clones.

TRBV29-1	.	TRBJ1-1	11	.	TGCAGCGTGAACGGAGACACTGAAGCTTTCTTT	CSVNGDTEAFF
TRBV28	.	TRBJ2-1	15	TRBD1	TGTGCCAGCAGCCGCACCGGGACAGGGTACAATGAGCAGTTCTTC	CASSRTGTGYNEQFF
TRBV7-3	.	TRBJ2-6	13	.	TGTGCCAGCAGCTTACCAGGGTCCGACGTCCTGACTTTC	CASSLPGSDVLTF
TRBV2	.	TRBJ2-3	14	.	TGTGCCAGCTCCTGGGGCCTACACACAGATACGCAGTATTTT	CASSWGLHTDTQYF
TRBV30	.	TRBJ1-2	15	.	TGTGCCTGGAGTTATGGGCAGGGTCTGTTTTATGGCTACACCTTC	CAWSYGQGLFYGYTF
TRBV10-1	.	TRBJ2-1	16	TRBD2	TGCGCCAGCAGTGAGACCAGCGGGGGCTCCTACAATGAGCAGTTCTTC	CASSETSGGSYNEQFF
TRBV6-5	.	TRBJ2-1	15	.	TGTGCCAGCAGCCTACGGGAGAGCTCCTACAATGAGCAGTTCTTC	CASSLRESSYNEQFF
TRBV2	.	TRBJ1-1	13	TRBD1	TGTGCCAGCAGTTCAGGGGGGATCACTGAAGCTTTCTTT	CASSSGGITEAFF
TRBV19	.	TRBJ1-3	17	.	TGTGCCACCGCAAATAGAGGCGGGGACGGATCTGGAAACACCATATATTTT	CATANRGGDGSGNTIYF
TRBV10-2	.	TRBJ2-7	16	TRBD2	TGCGCCAGCAGTGAGACCCTCACTAGCGGGGGGTACGAGCAGTACTTC	CASSETLTSGGYEQYF
TRBV28	many	TRBJ2-6	18	TRBD1	TGTGCCAGCAGTCCCGGACAGGGACCCTTCTCTGGGGCCAACGTCCTGACTTTC	CASSPGQGPFSGANVLTF
TRBV13	.	TRBJ2-7	14	.	TGTGCCAGCAGCTTAGCGGGACTTACCTACGAGCAGTACTTC	CASSLAGLTYEQYF
TRBV7-8	.	TRBJ1-5	14	TRBD1	TGTGCCAGCAGCTGGGGACAGGGGTCTCAGCCCCAGCATTTT	CASSWGQGSQPQHF
TRBV19	.	TRBJ2-4	18	TRBD1	TGTGCCAGTAGTCCACGGACAGGGTGGACCGTAGCCAAAAACATTCAGTACTTC	CASSPRTGWTVAKNIQYF
TRBV11-2	once	TRBJ2-7	14	.	TGTGCCAGCAGCTTAGGGTCAGGGTCAAGGGACTTGTTCTTC	CASSLGSGSRDLFF
TRBV7-3	.	TRBJ2-7	13	.	TGTGCCAGCAGCTTAAACAGAGACTACGAGCAGTACTTC	CASSLNRDYEQYF
TRBV27	.	TRBJ1-1	15	.	TGTGCCAGCAGTTTATGGGGGGGTTCGAACACTGAAGCTTTCTTT	CASSLWGGSNTEAFF
TRBV6-2/TRBV6-3	.	TRBJ2-5	14	TRBD2	TGTGCCAGCAGTTACTCCGGACTAGCAGAGACCCAGTACTTC	CASSYSGLAETQYF
TRBV19	.	TRBJ1-2	13	.	TGTGCCAGTAGTCCCAGGGAAGGGTTGCGGGGCACCTTC	CASSPREGLRGTF
TRBV10-3	.	TRBJ1-1	13	.	TGTGCCATCAGTACGGACGGGGACACTGAAGCTTTCTTT	CAISTDGDTEAFF
TRBV19	.	TRBJ1-4	17	.	TGTGCCAGTAGTATTGGACGCGGAGGAGGGAGAAATGAAAAACTGTTTTTT	CASSIGRGGGRNEKLFF
TRBV5-4	once	TRBJ1-5	16	TRBD1	TGTGCCAGCAGCCTAACGGGACAGGGCCACAATCAGCCCCAGCATTTT	CASSLTGQGHNQPQHF
TRBV13	.	TRBJ1-2	15	TRBD1	TGTGCCAGCAGCCCCCGGGACAGGTTATCCTATGGCTACACCTTC	CASSPRDRLSYGYTF
TRBV18	.	TRBJ2-1	16	TRBD2	TGTGCCAGCTCACCCCAGACTAGCGGGAGATTTAATGAGCAGTTCTTC	CASSPQTSGRFNEQFF
TRBV5-1	.	TRBJ1-1	13	.	TGCGCCAGCAGCGGACTAGTGGGAGCTGAAGCTTTCTTT	CASSGLVGAEAFF
TRBV9	.	TRBJ1-4	14	TRBD1	TGTGCCAGCAGCCTTGGGACAGCTAATGAAAAACTGTTTTTT	CASSLGTANEKLFF
TRBV6-4	.	TRBJ2-3	15	TRBD1	TGTGCCAGCAGTGACGGGACAGGGGGCCCAGATACGCAGTATTTT	CASSDGTGGPDTQYF
TRBV10-2	.	TRBJ2-7	13	TRBD2	TGCGCCAGTGGGCCGGCTAGCGGTTACGAGCAGTACTTC	CASGPASGYEQYF
TRBV2	.	TRBJ2-7	15	TRBD1	TGTGCCAGCAGTGATTTTGGGCAGGGGGTGTACGAGCAGTACTTC	CASSDFGQGVYEQYF
TRBV29-1	.	TRBJ2-1	14	TRBD1	TGCAGCGTTGAAGGGACAGGCCCAGGGAATGAGCAGTTCTTC	CSVEGTGPGNEQFF
TRBV5-1	.	TRBJ2-7	12	.	TGCGCCAGCAGCTACGACAGCTACGAGCAGTACTTC	CASSYDSYEQYF
TRBV5-6	few	TRBJ1-4	17	TRBD1	TGTGCCAGCAGTCTGTGGGTGACGACAGGGGGCAATGAAAAACTGTTTTTT	CASSLWVTTGGNEKLFF
TRBV27	.	TRBJ2-2	12	.	TGTGCCAGCAGTTTCGGGGTAGGGGAGCTGTTTTTT	CASSFGVGELFF
TRBV12-5	.	TRBJ2-7	13	TRBD2	TGTGCTAGTGGTATTCTAGCGGGAGGTGAGCAGTACTTC	CASGILAGGEQYF
TRBV30	.	TRBJ2-1	14	.	TGTGCCTGGAGGAGAAGGGGTTGGGACAATGAGCAGTTCTTC	CAWRRRGWDNEQFF
TRBV19	.	TRBJ1-6	14	TRBD1	TGTGCCAGTAGGGAGGACAGGGAGAATTCACCCCTCCACTTT	CASREDRENSPLHF
TRBV9	.	TRBJ2-3	17	TRBD2	TGTGCCAGCAGCGTAGACACTAGCGGGAGGGGCACAGATACGCAGTATTTT	CASSVDTSGRGTDTQYF
TRBV5-1	.	TRBJ2-1	15	.	TGCGCCAGCAGCTTGGAAGGAGCCCGTGCCAATGAGCAGTTCTTC	CASSLEGARANEQFF
TRBV5-4	few	TRBJ2-1	15	TRBD1	TGTGCCAGCAGCCCTAACAGGGGGCAGTACAATGAGCAGTTCTTC	CASSPNRGQYNEQFF
TRBV10-1	once	TRBJ2-1	17	.	TGCGCCAGCACCCCCCAGGGCACGAAGCCCCCTTTCAATAAGCAGTTCTTC	CASTPQGTKPPFNKQFF
TRBV19	.	TRBJ1-4	14	.	TGTGCCAGTAGTACAGGGACTACTAATGAAAAACTGTTTTTT	CASSTGTTNEKLFF
TRBV5-1	.	TRBJ1-2	15	.	TGCGCCAGCAGCTTGGCCCCAACAGAGAACTATGGCTACACCTTC	CASSLAPTENYGYTF
TRBV7-9	.	TRBJ2-1	14	TRBD2	TGTGCCAGCAGCGGGGGACTAGCGGGCTATGAGCAGTTCTTC	CASSGGLAGYEQFF
TRBV29-1	.	TRBJ2-7	14	TRBD2	TGCAGCGTTGAGTTACTAGCGGGAGATAACGAGCAGTACTTC	CSVELLAGDNEQYF
TRBV4-2	.	TRBJ2-1	16	.	TGTGCCAGCAGCTCTGAGCGGATGGCCACCTACAATGAGCAGTTCTTC	CASSSERMATYNEQFF
TRBV27	.	TRBJ2-7	16	TRBD1	TGTGCCAGCAGTCTTTCGGGACAGGGGGCTCCCTACGAGCAGTACTTC	CASSLSGQGAPYEQYF
TRBV27	.	TRBJ1-1	16	TRBD1	TGTGCCAGCAGTCAGGACAGGGGGCTTTGGAGCACTGAAGCTTTCTTT	CASSQDRGLWSTEAFF
TRBV6-5	.	TRBJ2-1	14	TRBD2	TGTGCCAGCAGTTACGGGCTAGCGGACAATGAGCAGTTCTTC	CASSYGLADNEQFF
TRBV7-9	.	TRBJ1-4	15	.	TGTGCCAGCAGCTTCGGAACAGGGAATAATGAAAAACTGTTTTTT	CASSFGTGNNEKLFF